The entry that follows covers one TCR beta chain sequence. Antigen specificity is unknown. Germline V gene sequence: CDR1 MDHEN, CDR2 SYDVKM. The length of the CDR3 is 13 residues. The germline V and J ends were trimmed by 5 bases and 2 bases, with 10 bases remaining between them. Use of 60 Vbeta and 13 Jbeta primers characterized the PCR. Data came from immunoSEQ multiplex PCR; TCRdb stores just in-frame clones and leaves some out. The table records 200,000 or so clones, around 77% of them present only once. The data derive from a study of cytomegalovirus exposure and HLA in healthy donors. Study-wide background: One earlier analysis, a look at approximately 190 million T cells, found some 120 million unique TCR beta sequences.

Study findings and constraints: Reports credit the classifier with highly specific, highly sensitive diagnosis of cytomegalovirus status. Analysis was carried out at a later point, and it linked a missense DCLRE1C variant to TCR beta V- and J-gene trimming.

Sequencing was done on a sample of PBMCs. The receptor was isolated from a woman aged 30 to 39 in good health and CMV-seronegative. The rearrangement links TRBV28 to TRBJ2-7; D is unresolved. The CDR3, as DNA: TGTGCCAGCAGTCCCCCCGACACCTACGAGCAGTACTTC. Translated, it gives CASSPPDTYEQYF.